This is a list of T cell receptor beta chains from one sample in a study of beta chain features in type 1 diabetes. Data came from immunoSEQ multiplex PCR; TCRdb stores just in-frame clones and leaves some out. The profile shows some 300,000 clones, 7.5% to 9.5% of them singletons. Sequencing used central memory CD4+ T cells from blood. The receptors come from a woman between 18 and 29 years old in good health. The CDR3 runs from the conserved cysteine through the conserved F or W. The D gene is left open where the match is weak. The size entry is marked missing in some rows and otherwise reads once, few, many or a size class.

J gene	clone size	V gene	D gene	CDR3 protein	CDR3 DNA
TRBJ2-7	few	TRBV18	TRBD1	CASSPERTGGYEQYF	TGTGCCAGCTCACCGGAGAGGACAGGTGGCTACGAGCAGTACTTC
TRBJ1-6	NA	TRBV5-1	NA	CASSLGFDNSPLHF	TGCGCCAGCAGCTTGGGATTCGATAATTCACCCCTCCACTTT
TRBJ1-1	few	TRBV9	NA	CASSAIGANTEAFF	TGTGCCAGCAGCGCCATAGGGGCGAACACTGAAGCTTTCTTT
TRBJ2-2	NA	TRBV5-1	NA	CASSLAPKDLRSDTGELFF	TGCGCCAGCAGCTTGGCCCCGAAGGACCTCCGAAGCGACACCGGGGAGCTGTTTTTT
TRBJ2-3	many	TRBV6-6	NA	CASRPPGSDTQYF	TGTGCCAGCAGACCGCCGGGTTCGGATACGCAGTATTTT
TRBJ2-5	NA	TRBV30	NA	CAWSVFGETQYF	TGTGCCTGGAGTGTATTTGGAGAGACCCAGTACTTC
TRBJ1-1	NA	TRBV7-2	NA	CASRPTGYGGGNTEAFF	TGTGCCAGCAGACCAACGGGATACGGGGGCGGGAACACTGAAGCTTTCTTT
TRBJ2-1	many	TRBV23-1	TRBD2	CASSQREGRYNEQFF	TGCGCCAGCAGTCAGCGGGAGGGCCGATACAATGAGCAGTTCTTC
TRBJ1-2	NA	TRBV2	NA	CASSERQNGYTF	TGTGCCAGCAGTGAAAGGCAGAATGGCTACACCTTC
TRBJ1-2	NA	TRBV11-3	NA	CASFAMGYGYTF	TGTGCCAGCTTTGCGATGGGCTATGGCTACACCTTC
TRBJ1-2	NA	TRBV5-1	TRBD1	CASSIGQEIGYTF	TGCGCCAGCAGCATCGGACAGGAAATTGGCTACACCTTC
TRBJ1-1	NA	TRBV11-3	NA	CASSLQGGTEAFF	TGTGCCAGCAGTCTTCAGGGAGGGACTGAAGCTTTCTTT
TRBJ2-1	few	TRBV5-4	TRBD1	CASSRNRDRGPNEQFF	TGTGCCAGCAGCCGAAACCGGGACAGGGGCCCCAATGAGCAGTTCTTC
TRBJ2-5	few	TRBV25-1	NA	CASSFGETQYF	TGTGCCAGCAGCTTCGGGGAGACCCAGTACTTC
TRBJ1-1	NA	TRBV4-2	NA	CASSQDGTSPAAFF	TGTGCCAGCAGCCAAGATGGGACCTCTCCCGCCGCTTTCTTT
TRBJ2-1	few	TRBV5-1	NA	CASSLNTDNEQFF	TGCGCCAGCAGCTTGAACACAGACAATGAGCAGTTCTTC
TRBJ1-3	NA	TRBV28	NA	CASSPIGETGTFWGNTIYF	TGTGCCAGCAGTCCGATAGGGGAAACAGGGACCTTCTGGGGAAACACCATATATTTT
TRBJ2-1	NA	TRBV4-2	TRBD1	CASSLGTGGVSDEQFF	TGTGCCAGCAGCCTAGGGACAGGGGGCGTCTCTGATGAGCAGTTCTTC
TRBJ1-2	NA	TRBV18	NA	CASSPERPGGNYGYTF	TGTGCCAGCTCACCGGAAAGGCCCGGGGGGAACTATGGCTACACCTTC
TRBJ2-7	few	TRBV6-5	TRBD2	CASSPAAGFSYEQYF	TGTGCCAGCAGCCCAGCAGCGGGGTTCTCCTACGAGCAGTACTTC
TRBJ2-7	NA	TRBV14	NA	CASSTGRAYEQYF	TGTGCCAGCAGCACCGGACGGGCCTACGAGCAGTACTTC
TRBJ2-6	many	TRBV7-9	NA	CASSVQLPGANVLTF	TGTGCCAGCAGCGTACAGTTACCTGGGGCCAACGTCCTGACTTTC
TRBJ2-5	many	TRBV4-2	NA	CASSLDPNGETQYF	TGTGCCAGCAGCCTGGACCCCAATGGCGAGACCCAGTACTTC
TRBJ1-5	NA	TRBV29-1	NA	CSVLTGSQPQHF	TGCAGCGTACTAACAGGGAGCCAGCCCCAGCATTTT
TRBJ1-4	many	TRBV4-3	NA	CASSQGKESEKLFF	TGCGCCAGCAGCCAAGGGAAAGAGAGTGAAAAACTGTTTTTT
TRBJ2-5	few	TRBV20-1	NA	CSAFGWETQYF	TGCAGTGCCTTCGGTTGGGAGACCCAGTACTTC
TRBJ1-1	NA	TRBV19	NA	CARTGPTAEAFF	TGTGCCAGAACGGGGCCTACCGCTGAAGCTTTCTTT
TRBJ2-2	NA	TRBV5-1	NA	CASSKGTQGSTGELFF	TGCGCCAGCAGCAAGGGAACCCAGGGGAGCACCGGGGAGCTGTTTTTT
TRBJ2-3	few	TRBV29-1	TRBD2	CSGAGVDTDTQYF	TGCAGCGGGGCGGGGGTAGACACAGATACGCAGTATTTT
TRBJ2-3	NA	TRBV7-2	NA	CASSKTTDTADTQYF	TGTGCCAGCAGCAAGACTACGGACACAGCAGATACGCAGTATTTT